This TCR beta chain was identified in a study of cytomegalovirus exposure and HLA in healthy donors. Nominal health characterized the donors when sampled, though unrecorded immune exposures were likely. The CDR3 extends over 11 amino acids. V gave up 5 bases and J gave up 5 bases, with 8 bases separating them. Germline CDR1 DFQATT, CDR2 SNEGSKA (reference sequence). The PCR was carried out with 60 Vbeta primers and 13 Jbeta primers. Sequencing used immunoSEQ multiplex PCR; TCRdb keeps in-frame clones, though not all of them. The table records about 150,000 clones, roughly 80% of them present only once.

J is TRBJ2-3 and V is TRBV20-1; D remains ambiguous. The sequenced sample consisted of PBMCs. The source of this sequence is a man between 25 and 39 years old in good health and CMV-seronegative. CDR3 bases: TGCAGTGCTGTTAGAGGAGATACGCAGTATTTT. As protein: CSAVRGDTQYF.